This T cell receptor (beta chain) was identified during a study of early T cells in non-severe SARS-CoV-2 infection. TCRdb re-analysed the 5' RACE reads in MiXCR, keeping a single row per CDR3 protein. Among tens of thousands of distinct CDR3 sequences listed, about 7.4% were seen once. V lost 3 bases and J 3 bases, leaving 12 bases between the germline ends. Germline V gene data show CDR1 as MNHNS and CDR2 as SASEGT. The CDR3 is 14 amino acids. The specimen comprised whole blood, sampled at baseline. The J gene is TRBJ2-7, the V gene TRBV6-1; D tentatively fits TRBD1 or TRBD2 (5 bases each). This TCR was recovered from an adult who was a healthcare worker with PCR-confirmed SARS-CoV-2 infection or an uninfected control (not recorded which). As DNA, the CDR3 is TGTGCCAGCAGTGACTTAGGGGACCTCTACGAGCAGTACTTC. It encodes CASSDLGDLYEQYF.